Here is one T cell receptor (beta chain) with its context. This sample was included in a study of T-cell reconstitution after alpha-beta-depleted transplantation in children. TCRbeta library construction was performed incorporating unique molecular identifiers. TCRdb ran MiXCR on the PCR reads and lists one entry per CDR3 protein. The sample lists 200,000 to 250,000 distinct CDR3 sequences; around 9.6% were seen once. The CDR3 sequence is 13 residues long. Germline loops: CDR1 GTSNPN, CDR2 SVGIG (reference sequence). The V and J ends lost 1 base and 4 bases, in that order; junction bases with no gene match: 2.

Sample: PBMCs from the stem cell graft donor, taken from the stem cell graft. J is TRBJ2-7 and V is TRBV30; 9 bases match TRBD1. This receptor was taken from a human donor who donated a stem cell graft to a child with acute lymphoblastic leukemia. The CDR3 loop reads CAWSGTGEYEQYF. CDR3 nucleotides: TGTGCCTGGAGTGGGACAGGGGAGTACGAGCAGTACTTC.